The 20 T cell receptor beta chains presented below share a single source sample, sequenced in a study of T cells in tuberculosis. Indicated time point: new active TB diagnosis, blood taken before or within 7 days of starting treatment. Sequencing used immunoSEQ multiplex PCR; TCRdb keeps in-frame clones, though not all of them. Of fewer than 35,000 clones listed, roughly 88% are singletons. The specimen comprised PBMCs, sampled at tuberculosis diagnosis. The receptors were gathered from an adult with tuberculosis.

The V and J genes are TRBV5-4 and TRBJ2-3; 8 positions match TRBD2. Germline V gene lookup returns CDR1 SGHNT and CDR2 YYREEE (reference sequence). J was trimmed by 0 bases and V by 4 bases; bases with no gene match: 7. The CDR3 is 16 amino acids. DNA of the CDR3: TGTGCCAGCAGCCTACGATTAGCGGGGAGCACAGATACGCAGTATTTT. This translates into CASSLRLAGSTDTQYF.

Remarks on this clone: Other DNA sequences in this sample translate to the same CDR3. This chain uses TRBV28 with TRBJ2-1; TRBD2 might be the D (6 bases). This CDR3 is built from 16 residues. The ends were cut back, 5 bases at V and 0 bases at J, with 14 bases in the middle. Germline CDR1 is MDHEN and CDR2 is SYDVKM. In DNA, the CDR3 is TGTGCCAGCAGTAGTTTAGCGGAGAGCTCCTACAATGAGCAGTTCTTC. Its translation: CASSSLAESSYNEQFF.

This sequence joins TRBV9 and TRBJ2-5, with D possibly TRBD1 on 6 matching bases. CDR1 is SGDLS and CDR2 is YYNGEE in the germline V gene. This CDR3 contains 14 residues. V lost 0 bases, J lost 1 base, and 7 bases lay in between. CDR3 sequence reads: CASSVGGGQETQYF. CDR3 nucleotides: TGTGCCAGCAGCGTAGGAGGGGGCCAAGAGACCCAGTACTTC.

The rearrangement joins TRBV7-8 to TRBJ1-1; 7 bases are shared with TRBD1. Germline V CDR1 and CDR2: SGHVS, FQNEAQ. Trimming removed 5 bases from V and 3 bases from J; junction bases left unmatched: 9. This CDR3 comprises 15 residues. The CDR3, as DNA: TGTGCCAGCAGCCCTCGACAGGGTGGGGACACTGAAGCTTTCTTT. It specifies CASSPRQGGDTEAFF.

The chain combines TRBV10-3 with TRBJ2-3; 7 bases align to TRBD2. The CDR3 runs 11 residues. With 8 bases clipped from V and 8 bases from J, the junction kept 4 bases outside the gene matches. The germline gives CDR1 ENHRY, CDR2 SYGVKD. This chain's CDR3 is CAIGPGGTQYF. DNA of the CDR3: TGTGCCATCGGTCCGGGGGGTACGCAGTATTTT.

The chain couples TRBV6-6 to TRBJ1-6; unclear D gene. The CDR3 is 12 amino acids. Germline CDR1 is MNHNY and CDR2 is SVGAGI (reference sequence). The V end lost 3 bases, the J end lost 10 bases, and 7 bases lay between the germline ends. The CDR3 sequence: CASSYFSSPLHF. DNA of the CDR3: TGTGCCAGCAGTTATTTCTCCTCACCCCTCCACTTT.

The chain combines TRBV6-5 with TRBJ2-7; 11 bases line up with TRBD1. The CDR3 extends over 16 amino acids. J gave up 4 bases and V 2 bases, and 7 bases lay outside the gene matches. Looked up from germline, CDR1 is MNHEY and CDR2 is SVGAGI. For the CDR3, the DNA is TGTGCCAGCAGTTACGCGGACAGGGGGCGAGGGTACGAGCAGTACTTC. Protein sequence: CASSYADRGRGYEQYF.

The CDR3 bases are TGTGCCAGCTCACTAACGGGATACTACAATGAGCAGTTCTTC. It specifies CASSLTGYYNEQFF. This chain joins TRBV18 and TRBJ2-1; D possibly corresponds to TRBD2 (5 bases). V lost 4 bases to trimming and J lost 3 bases, with 10 bases between them. This CDR3 is 14 amino acids long. Germline CDR1 reads KGHSH; CDR2 reads LQKENI.

This chain's CDR3 is CASSPGTHYGYTF. The CDR3 region has the DNA TGTGCCAGCAGCCCCGGGACACACTATGGCTACACCTTC. The chain is built from TRBV7-3 and TRBJ1-2; D is possibly TRBD1 (6 bases). The CDR3 runs 13 residues. Germline loops: CDR1 SGHTA, CDR2 FQGTGA. V lost 5 bases and J 3 bases, leaving 10 bases between the germline ends.

The genes are TRBV5-6 and TRBJ1-1; 7 nucleotides align to TRBD1. The CDR3 length is 17 residues. The V and J ends lost 0 bases and 1 base, in that order; junction bases with no gene match: 9. From germline, CDR1 is SGHDT and CDR2 YYEEEE. The CDR3 DNA reads as TGTGCCAGCAGCTTGGGGGTGGGGGACAGAAGGAACACTGAAGCTTTCTTT. As protein: CASSLGVGDRRNTEAFF. Full variable domain (remainder filled in from reference TRBV5-6 and TRBJ1-1): DAGVTQSPTHLIKTRGQQVTLRCSPKSGHDTVSWYQQALGQGPQFIFQYYEEEERQRGNFPDRFSGHQFPNYSSELNVNALLLGDSALYLCASSLGVGDRRNTEAFFGQGTRLTVV.

Here the CDR3 reads CASSSRLASYNEQFF. CDR3 nucleotide sequence: TGTGCCAGCAGTTCTCGACTAGCGAGTTACAATGAGCAGTTCTTC. The chain combines TRBV28 with TRBJ2-1; 8 nucleotides agree with TRBD2. CDR3 length: 15 amino acids. The germline CDR1 and CDR2 sequences are MDHEN and SYDVKM. Trimming took 4 bases from V and 4 from J; bases not matched to a gene: 6.

V gene TRBV9 combines with J gene TRBJ2-3; the match to TRBD2 covers 9 bases. Losses at the gene ends were 2 bases for V and 4 bases for J; bases not matched to a gene: 14. Looked up from germline, CDR1 is SGDLS and CDR2 is YYNGEE. The CDR3 sequence is 18 residues long. DNA for the CDR3: TGTGCCAGCAGCGTCCGATCGCGGGGGGGGAAAGAGGCAGATACGCAGTATTTT. It yields the protein CASSVRSRGGKEADTQYF.

The chain joins TRBV7-6 to TRBJ2-3, with 8 positions matching TRBD2. The CDR3 totals 17 residues. Looked up from germline, CDR1 is SGHVS and CDR2 is FNYEAQ. The V segment lost 2 bases and the J segment 0 bases; nucleotides outside the gene matches: 7. CDR3: CASSLSPQRGSTDTQYF. DNA of the CDR3: TGTGCCAGCAGCTTATCGCCTCAGCGGGGGAGCACAGATACGCAGTATTTT.

The V and J genes are TRBV5-1 and TRBJ1-1; no reliable D call. The CDR3 has 15 residues. Germline V gene sequence: CDR1 SGHRS, CDR2 YFSETQ. Between the trimmed V and J ends, which lost 4 bases and 0 bases, there was a span of 13 bases. The CDR3 protein is CASSIQTGMNTEAFF. The CDR3 region has the DNA TGCGCCAGCAGCATACAGACGGGGATGAACACTGAAGCTTTCTTT.

The chain carries TRBV18 and TRBJ1-5; 8 bases are a match to TRBD1. V shed 2 bases, J shed 6 bases, and the junction held 6 bases outside the gene matches. CDR3 length: 15 residues. Germline-derived CDR1 and CDR2 are KGHSH and LQKENI. The CDR3 is CASSPGQGAGQPQHF. The CDR3 region has the DNA TGTGCCAGCTCACCAGGTCAGGGGGCCGGTCAGCCCCAGCATTTT.

V usage is TRBV9 and J usage is TRBJ2-3; 7 bases fit TRBD1. The germline CDR1 and CDR2 sequences are SGDLS and YYNGEE. The CDR3 extends over 15 amino acids. J lost 3 bases, V lost 2 bases, and 6 bases had no gene match. CDR3 DNA: TGTGCCAGCAGCGTTCAGTACAGGGGTACAGATACGCAGTATTTT. Translating it yields CASSVQYRGTDTQYF.

The chain recombines TRBV7-9 with TRBJ2-7; 8 positions match TRBD2. Germline V gene data show CDR1 as SEHNR and CDR2 as FQNEAQ (reference sequence). Unmatched junction bases numbered 10, after V lost 5 bases and J lost 4 bases. The CDR3 covers 15 residues. Here the CDR3 reads CASSRTAGEGYEQYF. CDR3 DNA: TGTGCCAGCAGCCGGACAGCGGGAGAAGGATACGAGCAGTACTTC.

The chain uses TRBV7-8 and TRBJ2-2; 9 nucleotides match TRBD2. Germline-derived CDR1 and CDR2 are SGHVS and FQNEAQ. V shed 5 bases, J shed 2 bases, and the junction held 6 bases outside the gene matches. The CDR3 is made up of 16 amino acids. The CDR3 protein is CASSAGLAGNTGELFF. The CDR3 coding sequence is TGTGCCAGCAGCGCGGGACTAGCCGGAAACACCGGGGAGCTGTTTTTT.

This clone was seen a few times. The chain has TRBV28 and TRBJ1-1; 7 bases fit TRBD1. Looked up from germline, CDR1 is MDHEN and CDR2 is SYDVKM. The junction had 9 bases not matched to a gene; V was cut back by 6 bases and J by 5 bases. The CDR3 length is 14 residues. The CDR3 is CASSPRQGLTEAFF. In nucleotides, the CDR3 is TGTGCCAGCAGCCCACGACAGGGATTGACTGAAGCTTTCTTT. The whole variable domain, filled in from reference TRBV28 and TRBJ1-1, reads DVKVTQSSRYLVKRTGEKVFLECVQDMDHENMFWYRQDPGLGLRLIYFSYDVKMKEKGDIPEGYSVSREKKERFSLILESASTNQTSMYLCASSPRQGLTEAFFGQGTRLTVV.

This chain joins TRBV5-4 and TRBJ2-1; 8 bases map to TRBD1. CDR1 is SGHNT and CDR2 is YYREEE in the germline V gene (reference sequence). The CDR3 is 14 amino acids. The V segment lost 4 bases and the J segment 10 bases; nucleotides outside the gene matches: 10. CDR3: CASSTYSTGAEQFF. The CDR3 region has the DNA TGTGCCAGCAGCACCTACTCGACAGGGGCGGAGCAGTTCTTC.